A selection of T cell receptor beta chains follows, all from one sample in a study of T cells in Graves' hyperthyroidism and ophthalmopathy. One entry per CDR3 protein, called by TCRdb with MiXCR from the multiplex PCR reads. Of over 350,000 distinct CDR3 sequences in the sample, roughly 14% were seen once. The sequenced sample was blood. All receptors derive from a young man with Graves' ophthalmopathy. Each CDR3 is given with its conserved first and last residue. Fields, in order: J gene, V gene, CDR3 protein.

>TRBJ1-1|TRBV19
CASSIPYLGRNTEAFF
>TRBJ2-5|TRBV5-1
CASSLASGGAETQYF
>TRBJ1-6|TRBV20-1
CSASPHGPSSYNSPLHF
>TRBJ1-4|TRBV27
CASSLLGGRDEKLFF
>TRBJ2-7|TRBV10-2
CASSADRVHEQYF
>TRBJ1-1|TRBV6-1
CASTDGGYMNTEAFF
>TRBJ2-3|TRBV19
CASSTEKGGAGGPTDTQYF
>TRBJ2-7|TRBV7-6
CASSGGSVSEPYEQYF
>TRBJ2-1|TRBV2
CARSGSLSNEQFF
>TRBJ2-3|TRBV7-6
CASSLNGDTQYF
>TRBJ2-1|TRBV2
CASSARLAAYNEQFF
>TRBJ2-5|TRBV5-8
CASSLAPGLAPLGETQYF
>TRBJ1-6|TRBV19
CASSMLYDSRGSPLHF
>TRBJ2-1|TRBV7-3
CASSLQASGRYEQFF
>TRBJ1-3|TRBV28
CASGTGTGGNTIYF
>TRBJ2-7|TRBV5-1
CASSRTSGEIYEQYF
>TRBJ2-5|TRBV2
CASGGGGGETQYF
>TRBJ2-1|TRBV20-1
CSARGTSGMYNEQFF
>TRBJ2-2|TRBV13
CASSTTGAYTGELFF
>TRBJ1-1|TRBV29-1
CSAAPGMNTEAFF